Each of the 3 T cell receptor beta chains below was sequenced from the same sample in a study of blood T cell repertoires in COVID-19. Measured with immunoSEQ multiplex PCR; TCRdb has only the in-frame clones, and not every one. The profile shows about 480,000 clones, around 89% of them singletons. Material for sequencing was PBMCs or T cells enriched from blood (not recorded which). The receptors were sampled from a woman aged 40 to 50 who had recovered from COVID-19.

V gene TRBV6-2 or TRBV6-3 combines with J gene TRBJ1-3; no definite D call. Trimming removed 6 bases at V and 0 bases at J, with 18 bases between. The CDR3 length is 17 residues. In germline, CDR1 is MNHEY, CDR2 SVGEGT. The CDR3 region has the DNA TGTGCCAGCAGCAATTATATTACAGTGGGCTCTGGAAACACCATATATTTT. Its protein product is CASSNYITVGSGNTIYF.

The J gene is TRBJ1-1, the V gene TRBV7-2; 9 nucleotides line up with TRBD1. The germline CDR1 and CDR2 sequences are SGHTA and FQGNSA. With 2 bases clipped from V and 4 bases from J, the junction kept 11 bases outside the gene matches. The CDR3 has 17 residues. The CDR3 nucleotides are TGTGCCAGCAGCTTACCTTCGACAGGGGGATTCAGCACTGAAGCTTTCTTT. Its protein product is CASSLPSTGGFSTEAFF.

The CDR3 DNA follows: TGCGCCAGCAGCCAAGAGATGCCACAGAACGAAGCTTTCTTT. This gives the protein CASSQEMPQNEAFF. V is TRBV4-3 and J is TRBJ1-1; D gene unclear. V was cut by 0 bases and J by 8 bases, with 13 bases left in between. The CDR3 covers 14 residues. Germline CDR1 LGHNA, CDR2 YSLEER.